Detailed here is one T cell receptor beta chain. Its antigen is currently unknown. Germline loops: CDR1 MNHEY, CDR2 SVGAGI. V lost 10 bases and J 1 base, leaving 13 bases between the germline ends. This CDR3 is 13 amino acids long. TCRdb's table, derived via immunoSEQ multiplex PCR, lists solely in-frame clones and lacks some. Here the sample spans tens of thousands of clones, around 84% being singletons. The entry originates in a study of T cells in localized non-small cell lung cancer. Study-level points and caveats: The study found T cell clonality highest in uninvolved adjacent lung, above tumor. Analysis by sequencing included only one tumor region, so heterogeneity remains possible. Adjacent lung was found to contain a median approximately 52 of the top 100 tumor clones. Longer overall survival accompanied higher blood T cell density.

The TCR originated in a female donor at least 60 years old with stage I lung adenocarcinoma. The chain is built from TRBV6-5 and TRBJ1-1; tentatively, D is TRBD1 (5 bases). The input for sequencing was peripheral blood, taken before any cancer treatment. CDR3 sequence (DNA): TGTGCCACCTCGGGTGGGGCGAACACTGAAGCTTTCTTT. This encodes CATSGGANTEAFF.